This T cell receptor beta chain was recovered during a study of neurological immune-mediated disorders. Notes on the study in general: The absence of shared CDR3 amino acid sequences among expanded clones across subjects suggests private repertoires in all groups.

Libraries from sorted cells used 1 million T cells (CD4+ or CD8+). It was by 5'RACE with 10-nucleotide random UMIs that the cDNA was made. Every sequencing run generated over 170 million TCR-beta sequences from 15-18 subjects. In TCRdb, the 5' RACE reads were re-called with MiXCR into one record per CDR3 protein. The sample lists over 25,000 distinct CDR3 sequences, approximately 20% occurring once. The CDR3 is 11 residues long. V lost 7 bases, J lost 4 bases, and 3 bases stayed unmatched. Germline V gene data show CDR1 as SQVTM and CDR2 as ANQGSEA. This clonotype came up once. Its antigen is as yet unknown.

J is TRBJ1-2 and V is TRBV29-1; 7 bases map to TRBD1. Input material: CD4+ T cells from blood. This receptor was identified in a man aged 50-59 years with HTLV-1-associated myelopathy (HAM/TSP). As DNA, the CDR3 is TGCAGCGGGGCAGGGGGCTATGGCTACACCTTC. This translates into CSGAGGYGYTF.